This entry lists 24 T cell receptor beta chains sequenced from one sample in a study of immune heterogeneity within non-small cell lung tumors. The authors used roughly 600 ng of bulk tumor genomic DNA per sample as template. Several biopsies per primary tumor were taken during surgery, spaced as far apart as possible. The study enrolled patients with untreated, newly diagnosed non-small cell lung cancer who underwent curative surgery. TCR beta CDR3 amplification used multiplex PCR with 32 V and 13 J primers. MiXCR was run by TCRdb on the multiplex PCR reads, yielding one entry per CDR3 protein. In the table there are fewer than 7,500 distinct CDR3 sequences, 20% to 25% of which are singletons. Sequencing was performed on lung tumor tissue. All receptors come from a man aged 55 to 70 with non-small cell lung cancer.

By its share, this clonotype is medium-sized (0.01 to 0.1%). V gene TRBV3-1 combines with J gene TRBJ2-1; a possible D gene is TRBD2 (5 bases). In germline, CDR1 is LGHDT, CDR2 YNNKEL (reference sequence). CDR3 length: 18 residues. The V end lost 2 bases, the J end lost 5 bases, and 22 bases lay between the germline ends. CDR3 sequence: CASSQRNRIASANNEQFF. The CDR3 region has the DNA TGTGCCAGCAGCCAAAGGAACCGGATAGCGTCAGCCAACAATGAGCAGTTCTTC.

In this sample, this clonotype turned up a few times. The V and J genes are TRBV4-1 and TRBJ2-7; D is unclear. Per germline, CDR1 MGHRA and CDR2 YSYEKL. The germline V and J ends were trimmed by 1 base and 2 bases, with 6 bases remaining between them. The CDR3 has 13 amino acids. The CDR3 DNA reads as TGCGCCAGCAGCCAAGGGAAGCCCTACGAGCAGTACTTC. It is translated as CASSQGKPYEQYF.

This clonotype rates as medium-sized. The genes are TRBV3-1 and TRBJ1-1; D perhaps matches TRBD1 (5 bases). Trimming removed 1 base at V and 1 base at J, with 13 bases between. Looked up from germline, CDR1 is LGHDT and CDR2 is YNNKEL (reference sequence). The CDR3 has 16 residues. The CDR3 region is CASSQVLLTGNTEAFF. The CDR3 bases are TGTGCCAGCAGCCAAGTCCTACTCACAGGGAACACTGAAGCTTTCTTT.

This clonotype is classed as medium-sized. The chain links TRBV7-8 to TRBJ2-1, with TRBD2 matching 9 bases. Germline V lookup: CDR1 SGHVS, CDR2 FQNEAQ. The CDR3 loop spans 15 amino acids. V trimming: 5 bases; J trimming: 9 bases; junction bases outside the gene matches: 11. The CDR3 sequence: CASSPPGGRVGEQFF. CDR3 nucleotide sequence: TGTGCCAGCAGCCCCCCGGGCGGGAGGGTCGGTGAGCAGTTCTTC.

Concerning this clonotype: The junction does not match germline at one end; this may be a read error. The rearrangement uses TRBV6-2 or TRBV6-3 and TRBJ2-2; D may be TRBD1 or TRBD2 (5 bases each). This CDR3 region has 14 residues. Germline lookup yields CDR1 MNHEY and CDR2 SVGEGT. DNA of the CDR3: TGTGCCAGCAGTTCCCTCCTTGGGGCCGGGGACCTGTTTTTT. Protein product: CASSSLLGAGDLFF.

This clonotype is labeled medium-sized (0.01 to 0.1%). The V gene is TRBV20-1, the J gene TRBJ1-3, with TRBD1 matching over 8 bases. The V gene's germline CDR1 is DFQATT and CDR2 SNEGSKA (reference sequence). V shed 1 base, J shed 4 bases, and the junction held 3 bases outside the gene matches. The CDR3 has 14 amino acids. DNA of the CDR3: TGCAGTGCTAGAGGGGACAGGAGGGGAAACACCATATATTTT. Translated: CSARGDRRGNTIYF.

This CDR3 is CASSSQGSYNEQFF. DNA of the CDR3: TGTGCCAGCAGCTCACAGGGCTCCTACAATGAGCAGTTCTTC. V usage is TRBV5-4 and J usage is TRBJ2-1; D is perhaps TRBD1 (6 bases). Germline CDR1 SGHNT, CDR2 YYREEE (reference sequence). The CDR3 covers 14 residues. The V gene lost 3 bases and the J gene lost 0 bases, with 7 bases spanning the gap. Full variable domain (outside the CDR3, taken from reference TRBV5-4 and TRBJ2-1): ETGVTQSPTHLIKTRGQQVTLRCSSQSGHNTVSWYQQALGQGPQFIFQYYREEENGRGNFPPRFSGLQFPNYSSELNVNALELDDSALYLCASSSQGSYNEQFFGPGTRLTVL.

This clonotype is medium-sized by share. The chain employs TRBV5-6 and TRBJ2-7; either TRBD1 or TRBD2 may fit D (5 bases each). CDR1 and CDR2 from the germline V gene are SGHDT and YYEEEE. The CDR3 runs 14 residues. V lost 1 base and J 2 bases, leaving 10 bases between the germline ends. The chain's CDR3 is CASSLTGTPYEQYF. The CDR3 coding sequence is TGTGCCAGCAGCTTGACGGGGACGCCCTACGAGCAGTACTTC.

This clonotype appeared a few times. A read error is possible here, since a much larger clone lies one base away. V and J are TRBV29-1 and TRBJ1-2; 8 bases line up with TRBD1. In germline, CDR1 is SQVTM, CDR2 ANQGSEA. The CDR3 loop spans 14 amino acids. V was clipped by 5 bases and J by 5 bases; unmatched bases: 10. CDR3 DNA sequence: TGCAGCGTTCTTATACTCAGGGGGCATTATGGCTACACCTTC. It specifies CSVLILRGHYGYTF.

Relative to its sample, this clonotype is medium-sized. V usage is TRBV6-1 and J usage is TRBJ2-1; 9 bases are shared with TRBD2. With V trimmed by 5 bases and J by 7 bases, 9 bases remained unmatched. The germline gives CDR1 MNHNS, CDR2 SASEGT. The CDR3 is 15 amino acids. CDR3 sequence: CASSPGTSRRNEQFF. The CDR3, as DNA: TGTGCCAGCAGTCCCGGGACTAGCCGGAGGAATGAGCAGTTCTTC.

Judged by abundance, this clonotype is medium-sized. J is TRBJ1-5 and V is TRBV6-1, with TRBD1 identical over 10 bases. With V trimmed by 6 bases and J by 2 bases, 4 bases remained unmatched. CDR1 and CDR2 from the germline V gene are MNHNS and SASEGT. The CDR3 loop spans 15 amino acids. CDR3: CASSRGTGGNQPQHF. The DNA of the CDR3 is TGTGCCAGCAGCCGAGGGACAGGGGGCAATCAGCCCCAGCATTTT.

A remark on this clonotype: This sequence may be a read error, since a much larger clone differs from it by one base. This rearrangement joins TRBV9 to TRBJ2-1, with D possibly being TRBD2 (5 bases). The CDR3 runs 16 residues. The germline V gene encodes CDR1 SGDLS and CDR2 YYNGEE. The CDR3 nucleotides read TGTGACAGCAGCGTAGAAGAGGACTCCTCCTACAATGAGCAGTTCTTC. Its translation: CDSSVEEDSSYNEQFF.

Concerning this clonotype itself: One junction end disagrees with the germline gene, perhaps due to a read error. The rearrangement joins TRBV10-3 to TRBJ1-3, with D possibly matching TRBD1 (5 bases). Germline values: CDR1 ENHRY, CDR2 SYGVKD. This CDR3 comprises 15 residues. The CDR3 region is CAISEGTFSGNTIYF. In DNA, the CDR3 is TGTGCCATAAGTGAGGGGACCTTCTCTGGAAACACCATATATTTT.

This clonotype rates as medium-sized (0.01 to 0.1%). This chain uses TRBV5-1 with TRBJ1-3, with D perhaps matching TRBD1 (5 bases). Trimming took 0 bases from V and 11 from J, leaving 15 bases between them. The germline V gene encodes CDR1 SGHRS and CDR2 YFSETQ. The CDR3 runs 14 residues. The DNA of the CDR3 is TGCGCCAGCAGCTTGGATTACGGGGGAACGGCCATATATTTT. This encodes CASSLDYGGTAIYF.

The CDR3 sequence: CASSLTRQGNSPLHF. For the CDR3, the DNA is TGTGCCAGCAGCTTAACTCGACAGGGTAATTCACCCCTCCACTTT. The V call is TRBV11-2, the J call TRBJ1-6; 7 nucleotides agree with TRBD1. V trimming: 2 bases; J trimming: 6 bases; junction bases outside the gene matches: 4. The CDR3 runs to 15 residues. Per germline, CDR1 SGHAT and CDR2 FQNNGV. The full variable domain, its missing parts supplied by reference TRBV11-2 and TRBJ1-6, is EAGVAQSPRYKIIEKRQSVAFWCNPISGHATLYWYQQILGQGPKLLIQFQNNGVVDDSQLPKDRFSAERLKGVDSTLKIQPAKLEDSAVYLCASSLTRQGNSPLHFGNGTRLTVT.

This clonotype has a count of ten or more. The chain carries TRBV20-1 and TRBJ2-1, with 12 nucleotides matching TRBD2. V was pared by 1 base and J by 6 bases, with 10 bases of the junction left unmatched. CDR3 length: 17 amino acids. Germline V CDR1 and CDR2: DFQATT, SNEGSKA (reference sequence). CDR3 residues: CSARGSGLAGSFNEQFF. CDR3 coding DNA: TGCAGTGCTAGAGGTTCGGGACTAGCGGGCTCTTTCAATGAGCAGTTCTTC.

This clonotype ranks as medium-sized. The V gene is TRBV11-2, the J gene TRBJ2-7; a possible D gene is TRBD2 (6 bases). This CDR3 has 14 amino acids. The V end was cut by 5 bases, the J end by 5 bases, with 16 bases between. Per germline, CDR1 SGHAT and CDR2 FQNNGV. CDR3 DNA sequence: TGTGCCAGCAGCCCCAGGGCTAGCGTCAACGAGCAGTACTTC. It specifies CASSPRASVNEQYF.

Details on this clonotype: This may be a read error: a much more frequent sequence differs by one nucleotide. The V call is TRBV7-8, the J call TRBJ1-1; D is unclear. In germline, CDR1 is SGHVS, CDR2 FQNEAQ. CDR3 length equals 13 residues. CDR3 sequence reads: CASSLRIDTGAFF. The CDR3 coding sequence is TGTGCCAGCAGCTTAAGGATCGACACTGGAGCTTTCTTT.

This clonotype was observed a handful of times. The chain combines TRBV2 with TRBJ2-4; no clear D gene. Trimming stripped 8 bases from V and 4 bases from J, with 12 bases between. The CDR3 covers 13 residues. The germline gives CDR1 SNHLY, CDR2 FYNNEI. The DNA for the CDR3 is TGTGCCAGCTGCCTAACCGTTAAAAACATTCAGTACTTC. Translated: CASCLTVKNIQYF.

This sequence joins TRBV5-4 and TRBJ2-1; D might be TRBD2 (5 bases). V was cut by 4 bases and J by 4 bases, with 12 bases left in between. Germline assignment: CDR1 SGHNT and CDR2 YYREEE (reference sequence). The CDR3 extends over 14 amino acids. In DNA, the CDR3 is TGTGCCAGCAGCCAAGGACTTGATTACAATGAGCAGTTCTTC. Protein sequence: CASSQGLDYNEQFF.

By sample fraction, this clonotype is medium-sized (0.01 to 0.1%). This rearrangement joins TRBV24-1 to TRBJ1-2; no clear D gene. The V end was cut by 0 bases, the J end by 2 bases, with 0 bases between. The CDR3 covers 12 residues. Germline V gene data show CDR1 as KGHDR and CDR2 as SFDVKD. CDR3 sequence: CATSDLNYGYTF. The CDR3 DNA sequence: TGTGCCACCAGTGATTTGAACTATGGCTACACCTTC.

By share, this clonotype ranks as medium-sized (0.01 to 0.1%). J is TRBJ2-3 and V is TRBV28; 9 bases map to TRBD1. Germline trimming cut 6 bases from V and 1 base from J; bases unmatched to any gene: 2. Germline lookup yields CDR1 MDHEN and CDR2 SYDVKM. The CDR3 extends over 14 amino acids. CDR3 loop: CASSRDRGTDTQYF. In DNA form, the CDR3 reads TGTGCCAGCAGCCGGGACAGGGGCACAGATACGCAGTATTTT.

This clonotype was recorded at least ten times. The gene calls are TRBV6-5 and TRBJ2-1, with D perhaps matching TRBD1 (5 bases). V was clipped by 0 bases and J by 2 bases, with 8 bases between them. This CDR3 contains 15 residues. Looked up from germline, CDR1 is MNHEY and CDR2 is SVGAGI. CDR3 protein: CASSYSGVPYNEQFF. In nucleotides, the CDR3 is TGTGCCAGCAGTTACTCAGGGGTACCCTACAATGAGCAGTTCTTC.

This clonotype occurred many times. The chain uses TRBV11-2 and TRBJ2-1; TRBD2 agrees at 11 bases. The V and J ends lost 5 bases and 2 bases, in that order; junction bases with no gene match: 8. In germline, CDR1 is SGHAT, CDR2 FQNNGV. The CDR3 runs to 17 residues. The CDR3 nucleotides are TGTGCCAGCAGCCTAATACTAGCGGGAGCCCCCTACAATGAGCAGTTCTTC. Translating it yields CASSLILAGAPYNEQFF.